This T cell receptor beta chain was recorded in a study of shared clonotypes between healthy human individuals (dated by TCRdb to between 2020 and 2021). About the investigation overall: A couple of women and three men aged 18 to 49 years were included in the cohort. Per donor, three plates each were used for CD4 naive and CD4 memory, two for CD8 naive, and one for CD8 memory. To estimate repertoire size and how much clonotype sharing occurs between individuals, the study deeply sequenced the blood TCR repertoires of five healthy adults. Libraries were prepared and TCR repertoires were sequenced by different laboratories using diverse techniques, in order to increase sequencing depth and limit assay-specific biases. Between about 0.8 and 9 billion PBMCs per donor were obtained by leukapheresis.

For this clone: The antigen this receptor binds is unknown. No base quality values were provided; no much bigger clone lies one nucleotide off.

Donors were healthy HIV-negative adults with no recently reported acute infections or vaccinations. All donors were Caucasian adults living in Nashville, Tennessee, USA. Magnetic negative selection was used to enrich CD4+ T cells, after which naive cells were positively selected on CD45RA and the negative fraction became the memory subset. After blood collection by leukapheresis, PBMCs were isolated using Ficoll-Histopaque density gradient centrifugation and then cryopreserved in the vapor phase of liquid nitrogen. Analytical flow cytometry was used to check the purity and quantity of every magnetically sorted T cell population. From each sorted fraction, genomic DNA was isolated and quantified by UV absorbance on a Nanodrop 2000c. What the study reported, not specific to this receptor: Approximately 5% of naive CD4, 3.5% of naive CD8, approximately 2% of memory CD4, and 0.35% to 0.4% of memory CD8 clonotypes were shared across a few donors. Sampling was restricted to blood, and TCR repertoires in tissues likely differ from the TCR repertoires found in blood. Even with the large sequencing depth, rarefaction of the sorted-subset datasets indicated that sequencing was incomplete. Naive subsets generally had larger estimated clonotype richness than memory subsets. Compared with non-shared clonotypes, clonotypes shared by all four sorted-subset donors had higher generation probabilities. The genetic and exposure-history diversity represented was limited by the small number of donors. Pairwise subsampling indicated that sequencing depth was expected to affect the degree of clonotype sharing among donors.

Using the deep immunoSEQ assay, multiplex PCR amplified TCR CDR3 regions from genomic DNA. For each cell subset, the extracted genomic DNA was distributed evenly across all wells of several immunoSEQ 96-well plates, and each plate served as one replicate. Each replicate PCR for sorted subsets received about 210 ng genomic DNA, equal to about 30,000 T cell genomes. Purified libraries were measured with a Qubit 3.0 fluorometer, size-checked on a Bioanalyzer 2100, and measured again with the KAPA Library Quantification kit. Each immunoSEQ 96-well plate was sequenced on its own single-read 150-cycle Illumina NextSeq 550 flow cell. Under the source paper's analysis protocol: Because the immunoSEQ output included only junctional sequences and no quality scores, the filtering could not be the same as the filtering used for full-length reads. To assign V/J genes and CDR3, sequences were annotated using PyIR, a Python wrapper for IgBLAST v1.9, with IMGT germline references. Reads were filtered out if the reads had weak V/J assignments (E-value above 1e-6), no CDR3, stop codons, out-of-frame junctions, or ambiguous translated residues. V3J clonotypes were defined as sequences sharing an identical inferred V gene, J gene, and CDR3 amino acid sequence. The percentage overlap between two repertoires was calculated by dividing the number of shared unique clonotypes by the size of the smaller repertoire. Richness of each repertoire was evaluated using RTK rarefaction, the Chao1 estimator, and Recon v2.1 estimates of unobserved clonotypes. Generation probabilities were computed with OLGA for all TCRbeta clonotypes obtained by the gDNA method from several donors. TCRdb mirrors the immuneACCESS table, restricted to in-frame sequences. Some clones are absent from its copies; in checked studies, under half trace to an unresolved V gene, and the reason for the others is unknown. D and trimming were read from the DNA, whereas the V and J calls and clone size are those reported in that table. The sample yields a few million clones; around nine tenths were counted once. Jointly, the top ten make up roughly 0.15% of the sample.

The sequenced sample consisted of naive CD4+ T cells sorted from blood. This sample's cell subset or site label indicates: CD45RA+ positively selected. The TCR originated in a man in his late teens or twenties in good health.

The CDR3 loop reads CASSLTGTGGPREQFF. The DNA sequence is given as TGTGCCAGCAGCTTGACCGGGACAGGGGGCCCTCGGGAGCAGTTCTTC. The rearrangement combines TRBV7-2 with TRBJ2-1; 12 nucleotides in the junction match TRBD1. Taken from cysteine to phenylalanine, the CDR3 has 16 residues. The read is trimmed to its CDR3 DNA, 48 bases read in frame from base 1. The germline V gene yields SGHTA for CDR1 and FQGNSA for CDR2. V lost 3 bases and J lost 10 bases, and the count of bases not matched to a germline gene is 10.